This T cell receptor beta chain was recovered during a study of shared clonotypes between healthy human individuals. Whole-study findings and limits: Sorted-subset sequencing was shown by rarefaction to be incomplete despite large depth. Clonotypes shared by all four donors outscored non-shared clonotypes in generation probability. Among donors, the sharing of clonotypes was expected to be influenced by sequencing depth. Naive CD4 clonotypes overlapped across a few donors at roughly 5.1%.

In germline, CDR1 is LNHDA, CDR2 SQIVND (reference sequence). V shed 8 bases and J 4 bases; nucleotides not matched to a gene: 10. This CDR3 comprises 15 residues. On this clone itself: The antigen is undetermined.

Measured with immunoSEQ multiplex PCR; TCRdb has only the in-frame clones, and not every one. Seen here are some 2.1 million clones, over 85% observed once, and the top ten hold more than 0.1%. Sequenced input: naive CD4+ T cells sorted from blood. Subset specified: CD45RA+ positively selected. The receptor was derived from a man aged 18 to 30 in good health. The V call is TRBV19, the J call TRBJ2-1, with 8 bases lining up with TRBD2. The CDR3 nucleotides read TGTGCCAGTCACGCTTTGAGCGGGAGATACAATGAGCAGTTCTTC. Protein sequence: CASHALSGRYNEQFF.